These 23 T cell receptor beta chains came from one sample sequenced in a study of neurological immune-mediated disorders. TCRdb processed the 5' RACE reads anew with MiXCR; each CDR3 protein has one entry. The sample has 20,000 to 30,000 distinct CDR3 sequences; roughly 2.5% are singletons. Sequenced: PBMCs. The source is a woman aged 50 to 60 with multiple sclerosis.

This clonotype was found many times. The chain employs TRBV5-1 and TRBJ1-4; D is unresolved. Germline V gene lookup returns CDR1 SGHRS and CDR2 YFSETQ. V was shortened by 4 bases and J by 8 bases, with 12 bases between the two germline ends. The CDR3 contains 13 residues. The CDR3: CASSRLRLEKLFF. The CDR3, as DNA: TGCGCCAGCAGCCGCCTGAGGCTCGAAAAACTGTTTTTT.

This clonotype was counted many times. CDR3: CASSQGTLASDTQYF. The CDR3 DNA follows: TGCGCCAGCAGCCAAGGCACCCTAGCTTCAGATACGCAGTATTTT. The chain uses TRBV4-3 and TRBJ2-3; a possible D gene is TRBD2 (5 bases). Germline V lookup: CDR1 LGHNA, CDR2 YSLEER. The CDR3 length is 15 residues. V was cut by 1 base and J by 4 bases, with 12 bases left in between.

This clonotype was seen ten or more times. CDR3 sequence: CAISLTGGNYGYTF. The CDR3 bases are TGTGCCATCAGTCTCACAGGGGGAAACTATGGCTACACCTTC. This rearrangement joins TRBV10-3 to TRBJ1-2; the match to TRBD1 covers 8 bases. This CDR3 is 14 amino acids long. Germline-derived CDR1 and CDR2 are ENHRY and SYGVKD. V was pared by 5 bases and J by 2 bases, with 4 bases of the junction left unmatched.

By share, this clonotype ranks as medium-sized. The V and J genes are TRBV20-1 and TRBJ2-3, with D unclear. Germline V gene data show CDR1 as DFQATT and CDR2 as SNEGSKA (reference sequence). CDR3 length: 13 residues. The germline V and J ends were trimmed by 0 bases and 5 bases, with 9 bases remaining between them. CDR3 in amino acids: CSARDPTVDTQYF. The CDR3 coding sequence is TGCAGTGCTAGAGATCCGACCGTAGATACGCAGTATTTT.

This clonotype was seen ten or more times. The rearrangement joins TRBV12-3 or TRBV12-4 to TRBJ2-7; 9 nucleotides line up with TRBD1. The CDR3 is 11 amino acids. With V trimmed by 6 bases and J by 12 bases, 6 bases remained unmatched. The CDR3 sequence: CASRGTGRLYF. The CDR3 region has the DNA TGTGCCAGCAGAGGGACAGGGCGTCTGTACTTC.

J is TRBJ1-1 and V is TRBV20-1; D is undetermined. The ends were cut back, 3 bases at V and 7 bases at J, with 9 bases in the middle. Germline V gene sequence: CDR1 DFQATT, CDR2 SNEGSKA (reference sequence). CDR3 length equals 11 residues. In DNA form, the CDR3 reads TGCAGTGCTAGGGCGGGGTTTGAAGCTTTCTTT. Amino acid sequence: CSARAGFEAFF.

This clonotype was recorded many times. The chain joins TRBV6-6 to TRBJ2-1, with 12 bases matching TRBD2. The CDR3 runs to 16 residues. CDR1 is MNHNY, CDR2 SVGAGI, per germline (reference sequence). The J segment lost 4 bases and the V segment lost 2 bases, leaving 3 bases of the junction unmatched. The CDR3 DNA follows: TGTGCCAGCAGTTACCCTACTAGCGGGGGGTACAATGAGCAGTTCTTC. This gives the protein CASSYPTSGGYNEQFF.

The gene calls are TRBV5-1 and TRBJ2-1; 13 bases agree with TRBD2. Germline CDR1 SGHRS, CDR2 YFSETQ. The CDR3 runs 15 residues. Unmatched junction bases numbered 1, after V lost 2 bases and J lost 5 bases. CDR3 DNA: TGCGCCAGCAGCTTACTAGCGGGGGGGCACAATGAGCAGTTCTTC. Encoded protein: CASSLLAGGHNEQFF.

This clonotype showed up many times. CDR3 sequence (DNA): TGCAGTGCTTCCGGAGGGGGGAACTATGGCTACACCTTC. It encodes CSASGGGNYGYTF. This chain links TRBV20-1 with TRBJ1-2, with a weak D call TRBD1 (6 bases). Germline V CDR1 and CDR2: DFQATT, SNEGSKA (reference sequence). V dropped 5 bases and J dropped 2 bases, with 12 bases sitting between them. This CDR3 is built from 13 residues.

Many counts were recorded for this clonotype. This chain connects TRBV28 to TRBJ1-2; no clear D. The V end lost 6 bases, the J end lost 8 bases, and 13 bases lay between the germline ends. CDR1 MDHEN and CDR2 SYDVKM come from the germline V gene. The CDR3 contains 12 residues. CDR3 protein: CASSLTVRGYTF. CDR3 coding DNA: TGTGCCAGCAGCCTAACCGTGCGAGGCTACACCTTC.

This clonotype has a count of ten or more. The chain links TRBV7-8 to TRBJ2-1; D may be TRBD2 (6 bases). Germline assignment: CDR1 SGHVS and CDR2 FQNEAQ. Trimming removed 3 bases at V and 4 bases at J, with 13 bases between. CDR3 length: 15 residues. In DNA, the CDR3 is TGTGCCAGCAGCTTCGGGGGAGTGGGTTACAATGAGCAGTTCTTC. Its protein is CASSFGGVGYNEQFF.

This clonotype showed up many times. The rearrangement links TRBV20-1 to TRBJ2-5, with D possibly TRBD2 on 5 matching bases. This CDR3 contains 14 residues. Germline V gene lookup returns CDR1 DFQATT and CDR2 SNEGSKA (reference sequence). Trimming pared 3 bases from V and 3 bases from J, leaving 14 bases between. The DNA of the CDR3 is TGCAGTGCTAGTCGACACCAGCGGAAAGAGACCCAGTACTTC. This gives the protein CSASRHQRKETQYF.

This clonotype was counted ten times or more. This chain connects TRBV25-1 to TRBJ1-2; no definite D call. This CDR3 has 11 amino acids. Germline values: CDR1 MGHDK, CDR2 SYGVNS. The V end lost 6 bases, the J end lost 4 bases, and 6 bases lay between the germline ends. CDR3: CASSAFYGYTF. As DNA, the CDR3 is TGTGCCAGCAGCGCTTTCTATGGCTACACCTTC.

This clonotype was seen repeatedly, ten times or more. This chain connects TRBV6-6 to TRBJ2-4; D is uncertain. Germline assignment: CDR1 MNHNY and CDR2 SVGAGI (reference sequence). Deletions cut 2 bases from V and 4 bases from J, with 6 bases between. This CDR3 is 13 amino acids long. DNA of the CDR3: TGTGCCAGCAGTTACGTTCAGAAAAACATTCAGTACTTC. Amino acid sequence: CASSYVQKNIQYF.

In this sample, this clonotype turned up many times. The chain joins TRBV5-1 to TRBJ2-2; D ambiguous. The CDR3 extends over 13 amino acids. CDR1 and CDR2 (germline): SGHRS, YFSETQ. V lost 2 bases and J lost 4, with 6 bases in between. The CDR3 sequence is CASSLPSTGELFF. CDR3 nucleotides: TGCGCCAGCAGCTTACCTAGCACCGGGGAGCTGTTTTTT.

Ten or more counts support this clonotype. The chain uses TRBV4-2 and TRBJ2-7, with TRBD1 matching 8 bases. Looked up from germline, CDR1 is LGHNA and CDR2 is YNFKEQ. After removal of 2 bases from V and 5 bases from J, the junction contained 5 bases not matched to a gene. This CDR3 region has 14 residues. The CDR3 spells CASSQRQGQDEQYF. Written as DNA, the CDR3 is TGTGCCAGCAGCCAAAGACAGGGGCAGGACGAGCAGTACTTC.

This clonotype was detected many times. This chain joins TRBV7-9 and TRBJ2-5; 8 bases map to TRBD1. This CDR3 contains 14 residues. V lost 5 bases to trimming and J lost 2 bases; unmatched junction nucleotides: 4. Per germline, CDR1 SEHNR and CDR2 FQNEAQ (reference sequence). CDR3 amino acids: CASSLWTGQETQYF. CDR3 bases: TGTGCCAGCAGCCTTTGGACAGGGCAAGAGACCCAGTACTTC.

This clonotype has at least ten counts. V is TRBV4-3 and J is TRBJ2-5, with D unresolved. The CDR3 runs 14 residues. Trimming took 4 bases from V and 2 from J, leaving 11 bases between them. Germline V gene lookup returns CDR1 LGHNA and CDR2 YSLEER. CDR3 loop: CASSPDLRQETQYF. In DNA, the CDR3 is TGCGCCAGCAGCCCAGACTTACGACAAGAGACCCAGTACTTC.

This clonotype showed up many times. The chain employs TRBV5-1 and TRBJ1-1; 12 nucleotides agree with TRBD1. Trimming removed 4 bases from V and 3 bases from J; junction bases left unmatched: 4. The CDR3 extends over 15 amino acids. Germline CDR1 reads SGHRS; CDR2 reads YFSETQ. DNA of the CDR3: TGCGCCAGCAGCGGGGACAGGGGGCGTCACACTGAAGCTTTCTTT. It specifies CASSGDRGRHTEAFF.

This clonotype has ten or more counts. The chain couples TRBV27 to TRBJ2-7; D is perhaps TRBD1 or TRBD2 (6 bases each). This CDR3 has 15 residues. Germline V gene lookup returns CDR1 MNHEY and CDR2 SMNVEV (reference sequence). Trimming left V 5 bases short and J 0 bases short, with 14 bases between. CDR3 protein: CASSLTRGDSYEQYF. The CDR3 region has the DNA TGTGCCAGCAGTCTCACGAGGGGGGACTCCTACGAGCAGTACTTC.

Many counts were recorded for this clonotype. This chain connects TRBV20-1 to TRBJ2-3, with D perhaps given as TRBD1 or TRBD2 (6 bases each). Trimming took 4 bases from V and 6 from J, leaving 17 bases between them. The germline gives CDR1 DFQATT, CDR2 SNEGSKA (reference sequence). This CDR3 is 14 amino acids long. The CDR3 loop reads CSAKVGGGGDTQYF. The CDR3 coding sequence is TGCAGTGCTAAGGTCGGCGGAGGGGGGGATACGCAGTATTTT.

This clonotype has a count of ten or more. The junction shows a germline mismatch at one end, possibly a read error. This chain joins TRBV20-1 and TRBJ1-5; a possible D gene is TRBD1 (5 bases). CDR3 length: 13 amino acids. Germline V lookup: CDR1 DFQATT, CDR2 SNEGSKA (reference sequence). CDR3 nucleotide sequence: TGCAGTGCAACAACAGGTAGCAATCAGCCCCAGAATTTT. Its translation is CSATTGSNQPQNF.

This clonotype was counted ten times or more. The rearrangement uses TRBV5-1 and TRBJ2-5; 11 bases map to TRBD1. CDR1 and CDR2 from the germline V gene are SGHRS and YFSETQ. CDR3 length: 17 residues. Losses at the gene ends were 4 bases for V and 0 bases for J; bases not matched to a gene: 8. CDR3 loop: CASSAGTGGSHQETQYF. CDR3 DNA: TGCGCCAGCAGCGCCGGGACAGGGGGTTCCCACCAAGAGACCCAGTACTTC.